A single sample gave rise to the 3 T cell receptor beta chains below, sequenced in a study of control samples from healthy donors and cancer patients. Repertoires were generated with immunoSEQ multiplex PCR, while TCRdb's copy carries only in-frame clones and drops some. The top ten clones hold approximately 9% of a sample with 120,000 or so clones, roughly 84% of them seen once. Source material: blood. These TCRs come from a man in his forties in good health.

This chain connects TRBV4-3 to TRBJ2-3, with D possibly being TRBD1 (6 bases). The CDR3 contains 14 residues. V lost 8 bases and J 0 bases, leaving 12 bases between the germline ends. Germline CDR1 is LGHNA and CDR2 is YSLEER. CDR3 loop: CASRRGSSTDTQYF. Here the CDR3 DNA reads TGCGCCAGCCGCAGGGGCTCTAGCACAGATACGCAGTATTTT.

The V and J genes are TRBV5-8 and TRBJ2-1, with D perhaps TRBD2 (6 bases). Trimming removed 3 bases at V and 5 bases at J, with 18 bases between. CDR1 and CDR2 from the germline V gene are SGHTS and YDEGEE. This CDR3 has 16 residues. This CDR3 reads CASSSGGVADNNEQFF. DNA for the CDR3: TGTGCCAGCAGCTCCGGCGGGGTAGCGGACAACAATGAGCAGTTCTTC.

The V call is TRBV4-1, the J call TRBJ1-2; 9 nucleotides match TRBD1. With 0 bases clipped from V and 5 bases from J, the junction kept 7 bases outside the gene matches. The CDR3 is made up of 16 amino acids. Germline V gene data show CDR1 as MGHRA and CDR2 as YSYEKL. CDR3: CASSQDAGTGWYGYTF. Here the CDR3 DNA reads TGCGCCAGCAGCCAAGATGCCGGGACAGGGTGGTATGGCTACACCTTC.